This T cell receptor beta chain is drawn from a study of cytomegalovirus exposure and HLA in healthy donors. Germline V gives CDR1 SGHRS, CDR2 YFSETQ. The V gene end was trimmed by 4 bases and the J gene end by 9 bases; junction bases not matched to a gene: 4. The CDR3 length is 15 residues. The PCR ran on 60 Vbeta and 13 Jbeta primers. The protocol was immunoSEQ multiplex PCR, while the TCRdb copy is restricted to in-frame clones and leaves out a portion. The profile shows approximately 91,000 clones, more than 75% of them singletons. The TCR comes from a man younger than 40 in good health and CMV-seropositive. Sequenced: PBMCs. The chain carries TRBV5-1 and TRBJ2-1; 16 positions match TRBD2. CDR3 sequence (DNA): TGCGCCAGCAGCCTGGGACTAGCGGGAGGGCTTGAGCAGTTCTTC. It encodes CASSLGLAGGLEQFF.